Listed below are T cell receptor beta chains from one sample, sequenced in a study of blood T cell repertoires in COVID-19. TCRdb keeps only in-frame clones here, not all; method: immunoSEQ multiplex PCR. The data hold approximately 170,000 clones, with 86% observed a single time. Material: peripheral blood. These receptors originate from a man aged 50 to 59 with active or convalescent COVID-19. Both conserved end residues are part of each CDR3. Each record gives: J gene, V gene, CDR3 protein.

J: TRBJ2-7; V: TRBV12-5; CDR3: CASGSPAEQGRYEQYF
J: TRBJ2-2; V: TRBV9; CDR3: CASSARLAENTGELFF
J: TRBJ1-4; V: TRBV5-1; CDR3: CASSLGQGRATNEKLFF
J: TRBJ1-1; V: TRBV5-1; CDR3: CASSWGTTDTEAFF
J: TRBJ1-5; V: TRBV11-2; CDR3: CASSLTHGQGATMPQHF
J: TRBJ2-3; V: TRBV28; CDR3: CASSPPPRGGGTDTQYF
J: TRBJ2-7; V: TRBV6-1; CDR3: CASSEEPYNSYEQYF
J: TRBJ1-2; V: TRBV19; CDR3: CASSIPGQGANGYTF
J: TRBJ2-7; V: TRBV13; CDR3: CASSPGRYEQYF
J: TRBJ1-2; V: TRBV6-1; CDR3: CASSEAAGRNYGYTF
J: TRBJ2-4; V: TRBV28; CDR3: CASSLRPKGAKNIQYF
J: TRBJ2-7; V: TRBV29-1; CDR3: CSVERGSGGAYEQYF
J: TRBJ2-4; V: TRBV20-1; CDR3: CSAISSNIQYF
J: TRBJ1-3; V: TRBV19; CDR3: CASSQGQGGNTIYF
J: TRBJ1-3; V: TRBV11-2; CDR3: CASSSSGGGNTIYF
J: TRBJ2-7; V: TRBV2; CDR3: CASTTSTYEQYF
J: TRBJ1-1; V: TRBV5-5; CDR3: CASSLAWEVDTEAFF
J: TRBJ1-2; V: TRBV12-3/TRBV12-4; CDR3: CASRQQGDYGYTF
J: TRBJ1-2; V: TRBV18; CDR3: CASSPQRGDHGYTF
J: TRBJ1-1; V: TRBV7-3; CDR3: CASSPQGRTGTEAFF
J: TRBJ1-2; V: TRBV27; CDR3: CASTKTGRSGFGYTF
J: TRBJ1-1; V: TRBV6-5; CDR3: CASSYLGQGTEAFF
J: TRBJ1-5; V: TRBV2; CDR3: CASKSGLNSNQPQHF
J: TRBJ1-1; V: TRBV30; CDR3: CAWSLQGYYTEAFF
J: TRBJ1-2; V: TRBV7-2; CDR3: CASSLVSADSTYGYTF
J: TRBJ2-3; V: TRBV6-2/TRBV6-3; CDR3: CASSKDLITDTQYF
J: TRBJ1-4; V: TRBV6-6; CDR3: CASSPRQTNEKLFF
J: TRBJ1-2; V: TRBV12-3/TRBV12-4; CDR3: CASSSGGSYGYTF
J: TRBJ2-2; V: TRBV24-1; CDR3: CATSDFTSGTNTGELFF
J: TRBJ2-2; V: TRBV9; CDR3: CASSVGTGANTGELFF
J: TRBJ2-7; V: TRBV7-3; CDR3: CASSLTRTSGTYEQYF
J: TRBJ1-4; V: TRBV18; CDR3: CASSPPSSGRGNEKLFF
J: TRBJ2-1; V: TRBV3-1/TRBV3-2; CDR3: CASSLRGGEGFF
J: TRBJ1-1; V: TRBV7-2; CDR3: CASSIGTANTEAFF
J: TRBJ1-3; V: TRBV11-2; CDR3: CASSHEQGRGNTIYF